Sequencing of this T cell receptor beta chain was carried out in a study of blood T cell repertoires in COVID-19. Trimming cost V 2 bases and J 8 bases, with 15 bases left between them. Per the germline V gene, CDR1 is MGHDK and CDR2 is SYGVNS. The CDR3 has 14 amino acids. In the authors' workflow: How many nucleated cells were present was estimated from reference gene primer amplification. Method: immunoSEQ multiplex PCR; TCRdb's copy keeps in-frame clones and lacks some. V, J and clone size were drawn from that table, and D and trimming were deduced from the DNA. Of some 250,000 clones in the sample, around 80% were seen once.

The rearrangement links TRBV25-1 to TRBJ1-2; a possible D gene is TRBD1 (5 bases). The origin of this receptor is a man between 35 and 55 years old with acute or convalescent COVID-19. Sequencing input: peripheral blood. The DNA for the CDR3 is TGTGCCAGCAGTGAAACGTCAGGGTCGGGCGGCTACACCTTC. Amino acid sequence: CASSETSGSGGYTF.